This TCR beta chain appears in the sequencing data of a study of early T cells in non-severe SARS-CoV-2 infection. TCRdb ran MiXCR on the 5' RACE reads and lists one entry per CDR3 protein. Of about 69,000 distinct CDR3 sequences detected, 9.5% appear once; the ten largest clones hold roughly 6%. This clonotype was detected ten times or more. This CDR3 has 17 residues. In germline, CDR1 is SQVTM, CDR2 ANQGSEA. Between the trimmed V and J ends, which lost 0 bases and 0 bases, there was a span of 17 bases. Sequencing was done on a sample of whole blood. This receptor was taken from an adult who was a healthcare worker with PCR-confirmed SARS-CoV-2 infection or an uninfected control (not recorded which). J is TRBJ1-2 and V is TRBV29-1, with D hard to call. As DNA, the CDR3 is TGCAGCGTTGAAGATCGGAGGAGTCGCCGGTCTAACTATGGCTACACCTTC. This codes for CSVEDRRSRRSNYGYTF.